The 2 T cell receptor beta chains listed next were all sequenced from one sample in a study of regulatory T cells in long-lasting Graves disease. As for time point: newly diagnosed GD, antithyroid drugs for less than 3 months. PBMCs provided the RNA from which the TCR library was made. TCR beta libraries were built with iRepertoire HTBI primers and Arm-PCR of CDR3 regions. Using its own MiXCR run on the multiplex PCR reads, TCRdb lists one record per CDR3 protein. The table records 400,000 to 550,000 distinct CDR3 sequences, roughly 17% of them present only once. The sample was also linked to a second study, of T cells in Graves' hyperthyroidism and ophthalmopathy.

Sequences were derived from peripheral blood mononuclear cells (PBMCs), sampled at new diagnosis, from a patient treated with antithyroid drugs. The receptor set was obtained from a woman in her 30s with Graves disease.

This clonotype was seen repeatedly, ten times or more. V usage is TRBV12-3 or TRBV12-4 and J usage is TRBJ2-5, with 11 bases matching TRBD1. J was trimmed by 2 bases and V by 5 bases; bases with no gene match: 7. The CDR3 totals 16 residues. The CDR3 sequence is CASSLPWDRGQETQYF. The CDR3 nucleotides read TGTGCCAGCAGTCTCCCCTGGGACAGGGGGCAAGAGACCCAGTACTTC.

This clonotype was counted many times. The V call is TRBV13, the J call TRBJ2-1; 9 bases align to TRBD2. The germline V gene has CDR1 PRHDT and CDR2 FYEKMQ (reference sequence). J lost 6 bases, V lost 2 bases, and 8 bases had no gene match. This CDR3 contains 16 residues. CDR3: CASSLIGLAGFNEQFF. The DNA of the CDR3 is TGTGCCAGCAGCTTAATTGGGCTAGCGGGATTCAATGAGCAGTTCTTC.